The source of this T cell receptor beta chain is a study of T-cell memory formation after mild COVID-19. About the research overall: Largely, TCR clusters stayed within a single donor. Regarding the study as a whole: Cross-reactive memory seemingly joined, as some responding clones were found in pre-infection memory. There was no confirmation that second-wave clones peaking on day 37 were SARS-CoV-2 specific. Contracting clones localized mainly to CM and EM when CD4+ and mainly to EMRA when CD8+.

In its sample, this clonotype was seen once. Its cognate antigen is unknown. MiXCR, applied by TCRdb to the 5' RACE reads, yields one record per CDR3 protein. The table lists over 450,000 distinct CDR3 sequences, roughly 21% of them singletons. The receptor comes from an adult woman who had mild COVID-19 (a few samples of this study predate the infection). Cell type and time point are not known. The material sequenced was PBMCs or a T cell subset sorted from them (not recorded which).

The CDR3 DNA sequence: TGTGCCAGCAGCGCCGAGGGACAGGGCGGAGGAGAGACCCAGTACTTC. The encoded protein is CASSAEGQGGGETQYF. This chain joins TRBV5-4 and TRBJ2-5; TRBD1 matches at 9 bases. The V gene end was trimmed by 4 bases and the J gene end by 4 bases; junction bases not matched to a gene: 11. CDR1 and CDR2 (germline): SGHNT, YYREEE (reference sequence). This CDR3 contains 16 residues.